This entry lists 7 T cell receptor beta chains sequenced from one sample in a study of Ad26.COV2.S vaccination and SARS-CoV-2 variants. Produced via immunoSEQ multiplex PCR; TCRdb's table is partial and in-frame only. This sample has about 350,000 clones; under 95% occur once, and the top ten carry about 3.8%. The source was peripheral blood, collected after recovery from COVID-19. These TCRs come from a human donor who had recovered from COVID-19.

The chain combines TRBV9 with TRBJ1-1; tentatively, D is TRBD1 (5 bases). V lost 4 bases, J lost 4 bases, and 14 bases lay in between. This CDR3 has 14 residues. CDR1 and CDR2 (germline): SGDLS, YYNGEE. The CDR3 protein is CASSSLMGGTEAFF. CDR3 bases: TGTGCCAGCAGCTCTCTAATGGGGGGCACTGAAGCTTTCTTT. Drawing the rest from reference TRBV9 and TRBJ1-1, the complete variable domain is DSGVTQTPKHLITATGQRVTLRCSPRSGDLSVYWYQQSLDQGLQFLIQYYNGEERAKGNILERFSAQQFPDLHSELNLSSLELGDSALYFCASSSLMGGTEAFFGQGTRLTVV.

The gene calls are TRBV6-5 and TRBJ1-5, with 8 bases matching TRBD1. Germline V lookup: CDR1 MNHEY, CDR2 SVGAGI. CDR3 length: 16 residues. V lost 0 bases and J lost 3; bases outside the gene matches: 4. The CDR3 sequence: CASSYSGQGVNQPQHF. CDR3 coding DNA: TGTGCCAGCAGTTACTCCGGACAGGGCGTCAATCAGCCCCAGCATTTT.

This clone has more than one count but fewer than ten. Distinct nucleotide sequences in the sample also encode this CDR3. J is TRBJ1-1 and V is TRBV14, with a possible D match to TRBD1 (5 bases). The V gene lost 1 base and the J gene lost 4 bases, with 7 bases spanning the gap. Per the germline V gene, CDR1 is SGHDN and CDR2 is FVKESK. The CDR3 totals 13 residues. Here the CDR3 DNA reads TGTGCCAGCAGCCAAGTGGGGGGCACTGAAGCTTTCTTT. It codes for CASSQVGGTEAFF. Full variable domain (outside the CDR3, taken from reference TRBV14 and TRBJ1-1): EAGVTQFPSHSVIEKGQTVTLRCDPISGHDNLYWYRRVMGKEIKFLLHFVKESKQDESGMPNNRFLAERTGGTYSTLKVQPAELEDSGVYFCASSQVGGTEAFFGQGTRLTVV.

CDR3 DNA: TGTGCCAGCTCACCGCCGGCCAGCGGGGGAGTTCGGTACGAGCAGTACTTC. This codes for CASSPPASGGVRYEQYF. The chain uses TRBV18 and TRBJ2-7, with TRBD2 matching 8 bases. The CDR3 spans 17 residues. The germline gives CDR1 KGHSH, CDR2 LQKENI. V dropped 3 bases and J dropped 4; count of bases not matched to a gene: 14.

Remarks on this clone: At one boundary the junction diverges from the germline segment, which might be a read error. CDR3 region: CASSPGTGPRWAF. In nucleotides, the CDR3 is TGTGCCAGCAGTCCCGGGACAGGCCCACGATGGGCTTTC. The rearrangement joins TRBV28 to TRBJ2-7, with 8 positions matching TRBD1. This CDR3 spans 13 amino acids. CDR1 is MDHEN and CDR2 is SYDVKM in the germline V gene. The whole variable domain, filled in from reference TRBV28 and TRBJ2-7, reads DVKVTQSSRYLVKRTGEKVFLECVQDMDHENMFWYRQDPGLGLRLIYFSYDVKMKEKGDIPEGYSVSREKKERFSLILESASTNQTSMYLCASSPGTGPRWAFGPGTRLTVT.

CDR3 region: CASSLGQTNYGYTF. CDR3 DNA: TGTGCCAGCAGCTTAGGACAAACTAACTATGGCTACACCTTC. The chain uses TRBV7-9 and TRBJ1-2, with unresolved D. The germline V gene has CDR1 SEHNR and CDR2 FQNEAQ (reference sequence). CDR3 size: 14 residues. The V end was cut by 1 base, the J end by 0 bases, with 6 bases between. Full variable domain (missing parts from reference TRBV7-9 and TRBJ1-2): DTGVSQNPRHKITKRGQNVTFRCDPISEHNRLYWYRQTLGQGPEFLTYFQNEAQLEKSRLLSDRFSAERPKGSFSTLEIQRTEQGDSAMYLCASSLGQTNYGYTFGSGTRLTVV.

This clone is a singleton in its sample. The chain has TRBV3-1 (or the pseudogene TRBV3-2) and TRBJ1-2, with 9 bases fitting TRBD1. Trimming removed 0 bases from V and 1 base from J; junction bases left unmatched: 9. This CDR3 spans 18 amino acids. Germline loops: CDR1 LGHDT, CDR2 YNNKEL (reference sequence). The CDR3 sequence: CASSQEKPGQGYNYGYTF. In DNA form, the CDR3 reads TGTGCCAGCAGCCAAGAAAAACCGGGACAGGGCTATAACTATGGCTACACCTTC.